This note documents a single TCR beta chain sequence. Its antigen is currently unknown. This specimen belongs to a study of OX40 agonist ivuxolimab in advanced cancers. At the level of the study: Allowance was made for prior anti-PD-1, anti-PD-L1 or anti-CTLA-4 therapy, and about 40% had some.

Study results and caveats: Circulating CD4+ and CD8+ T cells showed clonal expansion by week 6 at 0.1 to 3.0 mg/kg.

V was pared by 8 bases and J by 6 bases, with 20 bases between. The CDR3 sequence is 15 residues long. From germline, CDR1 is SEHNR and CDR2 FQNEAQ (reference sequence). Blood sampling took place at baseline, cycle 4 day 1, and cycle 7 day 1. Assay: immunoSEQ multiplex PCR; the TCRdb copy retains only in-frame clones and omits some. This table holds about 50,000 clones, 93% found once. This rearrangement joins TRBV7-9 to TRBJ2-1; possible D gene TRBD2, 6 bases. Sequencing used CD4+ or CD8+ T cells sorted from blood, obtained in a trial of the OX40 agonist ivuxolimab. The clonotype comes from an adult with an advanced solid tumor such as melanoma, head and neck, liver or kidney cancer. CDR3 amino acids: CASLNRQTGGNEQFF. CDR3 in DNA: TGTGCCAGCCTTAACCGGCAAACCGGGGGCAATGAGCAGTTCTTC.